This T cell receptor beta chain was found in a study of T cell repertoires in cytomegalovirus infection. Background on the study: Shared public TCR beta signatures pointed to both CMV infection and a matching HLA type. General study findings and limits: Cumulative frequency of public TCR beta families picked out carriers of CMV plus the relevant HLA.

TCRdb analysed the reads with MiXCR anew, one entry per CDR3 protein. The data contain fewer than 350,000 distinct CDR3 sequences, 15% to 20% of them singletons. About this clonotype: Its cognate antigen is unknown.

V trimming: 4 bases; J trimming: 6 bases; junction bases outside the gene matches: 5. From germline, CDR1 is SGHRS and CDR2 YFSETQ. The CDR3 is 13 residues long. This sequence joins TRBV5-1 and TRBJ1-2, with TRBD1 matching over 8 bases. Sequenced input: PBMCs. This TCR was recovered from a human donor in good health (CMV status not recorded). Some clones in this sample may be carry-over from other donors' samples. The CDR3 here is CASSRQGADGYTF. The CDR3 DNA reads TGCGCCAGCAGCAGGCAGGGGGCTGATGGCTACACCTTC.